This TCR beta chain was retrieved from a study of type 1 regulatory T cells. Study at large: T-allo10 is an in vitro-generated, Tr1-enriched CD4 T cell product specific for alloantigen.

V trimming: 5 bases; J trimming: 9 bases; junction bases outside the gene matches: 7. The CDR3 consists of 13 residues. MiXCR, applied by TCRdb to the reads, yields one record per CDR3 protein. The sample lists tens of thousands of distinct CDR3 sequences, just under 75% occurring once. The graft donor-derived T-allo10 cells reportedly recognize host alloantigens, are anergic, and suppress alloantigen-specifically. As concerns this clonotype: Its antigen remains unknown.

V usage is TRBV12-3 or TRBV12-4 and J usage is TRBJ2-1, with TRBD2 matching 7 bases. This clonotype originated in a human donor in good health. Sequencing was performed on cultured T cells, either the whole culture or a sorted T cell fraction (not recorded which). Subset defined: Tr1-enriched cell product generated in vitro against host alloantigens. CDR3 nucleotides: TGTGCCAGCAGTCCGGGACTATTTACTGAGCAGTTCTTC. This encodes CASSPGLFTEQFF.